What follows is one T cell receptor (beta chain) and its context. TCRdb reprocessed the RT-PCR reads via MiXCR and lists one record per CDR3 protein. Among under 200,000 distinct CDR3 sequences listed, approximately 10% were seen once. The data originate from a study of response to subunit inactivated influenza vaccine. Germline V CDR1 and CDR2: ENHRY, SYGVKD. V shed 2 bases and J shed 3 bases, with 10 bases lying between them. The CDR3 is 14 amino acids. The V call is TRBV10-3, the J call TRBJ1-2; D is uncertain. This specimen was non-naive T cells sorted from PBMCs, taken 45 days after vaccination. This clonotype originated in a man in his fifties who received an inactivated influenza vaccine. The CDR3 region is CAISELGYDYGYTF. The CDR3 DNA reads TGTGCCATCAGTGAGCTGGGGTACGACTATGGCTACACCTTC.